The text below deals with one T cell receptor beta chain. This sample is part of a study of shared clonotypes between healthy human individuals. TCRdb keeps only in-frame clones here, not all; method: immunoSEQ multiplex PCR. The sample gives around 1.4 million clones, around 98.5% of which show up once; around 0.33% is in the top ten. V was cut by 5 bases and J by 1 base, with 21 bases left in between. This CDR3 contains 17 residues. CDR1 and CDR2 from the germline V gene are SGHAT and FQNNGV. The chain employs TRBV11-2 and TRBJ2-7, with D perhaps matching TRBD1 (6 bases). This sequence originates from a man aged 25 to 40 in good health. The source material was naive CD4+ T cells sorted from blood. Subset here: CD45RA+ positively selected. CDR3 protein: CASSRLDGRDTSYEQYF. The DNA of the CDR3 is TGTGCCAGCAGCCGACTTGATGGCAGGGACACATCCTACGAGCAGTACTTC.